Listed here are 6 T cell receptor beta chains from one sample, sequenced in a study of cytomegalovirus exposure and HLA in healthy donors (TCRdb year 2017). The receptor library was made with the immunoSEQ multiplex PCR assay. For the multiplex PCR, a mixture combining 60 forward primers for TCR Vbeta segments and 13 reverse primers for TCR Jbeta segments was used. TCRdb provides this immuneACCESS table in a form limited to in-frame rearrangements. Some clones are lacking; in checked studies, under half of them reflect an unresolved V gene, and why the rest are absent is not known. Across this sample there are about 100,000 clones, with roughly 79% seen only once. The top ten clones comprise 13% to 15% of the sample. The sequenced sample was PBMCs. Every receptor here comes from a woman in her 70s in good health and CMV-seropositive.

This chain connects TRBV27 to TRBJ1-6; 8 nucleotides agree with TRBD1. The CDR3 has 15 amino acids. The germline CDR1 and CDR2 sequences are MNHEY and SMNVEV (reference sequence). V was pared by 6 bases and J by 8 bases, with 9 bases of the junction left unmatched. The CDR3 DNA sequence: TGTGCCAGCAGACCGCGGACAGGGCGTCATTCACCCCTCCACTTT. Amino acid sequence: CASRPRTGRHSPLHF.

This chain uses TRBV19 with TRBJ1-5, with D maybe TRBD1 (6 bases). V lost 5 bases and J lost 1, with 15 bases in between. The CDR3 contains 16 residues. Germline-derived CDR1 and CDR2 are LNHDA and SQIVND (reference sequence). CDR3 sequence reads: CASSPPRQGSNQPQHF. The CDR3 nucleotides are TGTGCCAGTAGTCCCCCTAGGCAGGGGAGCAATCAGCCCCAGCATTTT.

A note on this clone: The germline gene is not matched at one end of the junction; a read error may be the cause. This rearrangement joins TRBV7-9 to TRBJ1-1, with TRBD1 matching 7 bases. Germline assignment: CDR1 SEHNR and CDR2 FQNEAQ (reference sequence). The CDR3 extends over 12 amino acids. Written as DNA, the CDR3 is TGTTCCAGCAGCTACAGGGGAACTGAAGCTTTCTTT. Amino acids: CSSSYRGTEAFF.

The chain employs TRBV5-1 and TRBJ2-5, with D maybe TRBD2 (5 bases). Germline loops: CDR1 SGHRS, CDR2 YFSETQ. This CDR3 contains 13 residues. Deletions cut 0 bases from V and 5 bases from J, with 8 bases between. In DNA form, the CDR3 reads TGCGCCAGCAGCTTGGGCGGGTTGGAGACCCAGTACTTC. This codes for CASSLGGLETQYF.

The CDR3: CASSLWGEIITDTQYF. CDR3 nucleotide sequence: TGTGCCAGCAGTTTATGGGGAGAAATTATCACAGATACGCAGTATTTT. The chain employs TRBV27 and TRBJ2-3, with a tentative D call TRBD2 (5 bases). CDR1 and CDR2 (germline): MNHEY, SMNVEV (reference sequence). The CDR3 consists of 16 residues. Trimming pared 1 base from V and 2 bases from J, leaving 13 bases between.

V gene TRBV30 combines with J gene TRBJ1-3; possibly TRBD1 for D (6 bases). CDR3 size: 14 residues. Germline CDR1 is GTSNPN and CDR2 is SVGIG (reference sequence). The germline V and J ends were trimmed by 3 bases and 4 bases, with 13 bases remaining between them. The CDR3: CAWRPGVAGNTIYF. CDR3 sequence (DNA): TGTGCCTGGAGGCCAGGGGTTGCAGGAAACACCATATATTTT.